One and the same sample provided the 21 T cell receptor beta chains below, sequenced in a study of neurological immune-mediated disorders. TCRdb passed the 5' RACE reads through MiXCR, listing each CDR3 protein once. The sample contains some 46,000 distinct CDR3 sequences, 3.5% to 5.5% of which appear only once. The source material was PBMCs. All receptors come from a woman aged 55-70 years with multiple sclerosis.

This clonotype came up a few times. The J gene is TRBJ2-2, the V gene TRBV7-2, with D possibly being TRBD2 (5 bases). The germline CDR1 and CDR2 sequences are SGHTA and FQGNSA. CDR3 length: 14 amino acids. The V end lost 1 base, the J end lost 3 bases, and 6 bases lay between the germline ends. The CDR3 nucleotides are TGTGCCAGCAGCTTAGAACTAGACACCGGGGAGCTGTTTTTT. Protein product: CASSLELDTGELFF. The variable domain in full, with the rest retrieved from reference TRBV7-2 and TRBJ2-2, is GAGVSQSPSNKVTEKGKDVELRCDPISGHTALYWYRQSLGQGLEFLIYFQGNSAPDKSGLPSDRFSAERTGGSVSTLTIQRTQQEDSAVYLCASSLELDTGELFFGEGSRLTVL.

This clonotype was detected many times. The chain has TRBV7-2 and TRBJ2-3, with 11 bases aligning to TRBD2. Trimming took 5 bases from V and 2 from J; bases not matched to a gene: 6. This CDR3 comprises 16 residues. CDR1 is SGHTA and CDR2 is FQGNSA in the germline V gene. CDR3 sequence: CASSQLAGVPTDTQYF. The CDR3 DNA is TGTGCCAGCAGCCAACTAGCGGGAGTACCCACAGATACGCAGTATTTT.

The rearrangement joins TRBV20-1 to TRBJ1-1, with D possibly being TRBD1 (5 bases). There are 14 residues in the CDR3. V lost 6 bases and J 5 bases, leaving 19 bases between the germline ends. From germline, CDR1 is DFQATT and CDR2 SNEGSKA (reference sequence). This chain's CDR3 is CSAPLNDWGTEAFF. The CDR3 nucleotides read TGCAGTGCCCCCCTGAACGATTGGGGGACTGAAGCTTTCTTT.

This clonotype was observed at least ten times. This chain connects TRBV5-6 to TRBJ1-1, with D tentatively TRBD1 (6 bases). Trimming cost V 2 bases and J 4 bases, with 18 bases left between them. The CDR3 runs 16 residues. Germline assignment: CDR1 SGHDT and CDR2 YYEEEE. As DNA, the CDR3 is TGTGCCAGCAGCTTCTACCAGGGGCATGGCGGCACTGAAGCTTTCTTT. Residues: CASSFYQGHGGTEAFF.

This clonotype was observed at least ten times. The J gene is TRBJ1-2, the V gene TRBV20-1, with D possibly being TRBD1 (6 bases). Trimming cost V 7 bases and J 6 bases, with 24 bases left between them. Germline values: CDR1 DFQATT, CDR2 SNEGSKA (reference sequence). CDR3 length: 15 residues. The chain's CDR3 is CSVRGGAGDSHGYTF. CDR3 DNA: TGCAGTGTCCGAGGTGGGGCAGGGGACTCCCATGGCTACACCTTC.

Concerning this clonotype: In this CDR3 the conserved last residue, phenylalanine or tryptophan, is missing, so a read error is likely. The CDR3 reads CASSLLGTQYV. CDR3 nucleotides: TGTGCCAGCAGCCTACTAGGGACCCAGTACGTC. The V call is TRBV12-3 or TRBV12-4, the J call TRBJ2-5, with D possibly matching TRBD2 (5 bases). Trimming removed 6 bases from V and 7 bases from J, with 9 bases in between. This CDR3 has 11 amino acids.

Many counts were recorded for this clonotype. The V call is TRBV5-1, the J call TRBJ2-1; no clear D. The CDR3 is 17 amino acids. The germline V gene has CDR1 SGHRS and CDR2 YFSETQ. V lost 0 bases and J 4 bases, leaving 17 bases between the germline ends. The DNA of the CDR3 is TGCGCCAGCAGCTTGGCCCGCGGTACAGAAAAGTACAATGAGCAGTTCTTC. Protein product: CASSLARGTEKYNEQFF.

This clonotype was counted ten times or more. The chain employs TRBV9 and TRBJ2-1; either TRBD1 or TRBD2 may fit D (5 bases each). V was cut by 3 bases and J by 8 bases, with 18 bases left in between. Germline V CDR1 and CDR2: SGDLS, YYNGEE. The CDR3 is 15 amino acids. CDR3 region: CASSARDQPNHEQFF. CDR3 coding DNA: TGTGCCAGCAGCGCCCGGGACCAACCTAACCATGAGCAGTTCTTC.

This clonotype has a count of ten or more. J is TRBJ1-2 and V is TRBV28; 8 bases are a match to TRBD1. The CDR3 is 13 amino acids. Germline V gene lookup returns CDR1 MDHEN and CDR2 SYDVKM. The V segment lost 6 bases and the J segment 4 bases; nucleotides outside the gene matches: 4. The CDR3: CASSPDRVYGYTF. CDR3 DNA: TGTGCCAGCAGCCCGGACAGGGTCTATGGCTACACCTTC.

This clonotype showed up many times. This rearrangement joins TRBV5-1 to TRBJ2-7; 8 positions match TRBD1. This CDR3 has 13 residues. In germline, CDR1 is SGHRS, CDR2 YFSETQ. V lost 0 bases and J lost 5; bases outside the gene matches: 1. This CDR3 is CASSLVDRDEQYF. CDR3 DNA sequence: TGCGCCAGCAGCTTGGTGGACAGGGACGAGCAGTACTTC.

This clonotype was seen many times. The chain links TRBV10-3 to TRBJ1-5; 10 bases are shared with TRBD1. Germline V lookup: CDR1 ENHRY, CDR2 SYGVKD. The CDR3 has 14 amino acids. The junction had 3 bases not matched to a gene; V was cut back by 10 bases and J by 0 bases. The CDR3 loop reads CATGDRGSNQPQHF. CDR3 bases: TGTGCCACCGGGGACAGGGGTAGCAATCAGCCCCAGCATTTT.

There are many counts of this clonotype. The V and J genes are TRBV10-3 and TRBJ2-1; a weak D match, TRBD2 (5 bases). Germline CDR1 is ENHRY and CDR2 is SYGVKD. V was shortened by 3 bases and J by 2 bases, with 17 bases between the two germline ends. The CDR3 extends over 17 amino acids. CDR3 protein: CAISEYFPGEPYNEQFF. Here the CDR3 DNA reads TGTGCCATCAGTGAATATTTCCCCGGGGAACCCTACAATGAGCAGTTCTTC.

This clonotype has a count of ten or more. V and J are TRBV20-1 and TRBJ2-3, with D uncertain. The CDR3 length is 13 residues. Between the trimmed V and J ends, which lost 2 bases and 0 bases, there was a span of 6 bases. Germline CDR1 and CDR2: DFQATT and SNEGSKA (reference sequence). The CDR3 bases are TGCAGTGCTAGACGCACAAGCACAGATACGCAGTATTTT. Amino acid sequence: CSARRTSTDTQYF.

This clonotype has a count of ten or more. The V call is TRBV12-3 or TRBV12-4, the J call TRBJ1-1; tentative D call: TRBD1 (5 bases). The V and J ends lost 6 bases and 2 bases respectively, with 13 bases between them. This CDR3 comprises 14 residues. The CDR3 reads CASRVLGGNTEAFF. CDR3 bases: TGTGCCAGCAGGGTCCTCGGGGGTAACACTGAAGCTTTCTTT.

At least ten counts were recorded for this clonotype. The DNA for the CDR3 is TGTGCCAGCAGCTCGGACAGGGGGCGCGAGTGGTCCTACGAGCAGTACGTC. This codes for CASSSDRGREWSYEQYV. This sequence joins TRBV5-6 and TRBJ2-7, with 11 bases identical to TRBD1. Germline CDR1 SGHDT, CDR2 YYEEEE. The length of the CDR3 is 17 residues. The junction had 9 bases not matched to a gene; V was cut back by 3 bases and J by 1 base.

Written as DNA, the CDR3 is TGTGCCAGCAGTTTCCGGGACTCTACGCAGTATTTT. As protein: CASSFRDSTQYF. The rearrangement joins TRBV27 to TRBJ2-3; maybe TRBD2 (6 bases). The CDR3 extends over 12 amino acids. Germline V gives CDR1 MNHEY, CDR2 SMNVEV (reference sequence). The V end lost 3 bases, the J end lost 8 bases, and 9 bases lay between the germline ends.

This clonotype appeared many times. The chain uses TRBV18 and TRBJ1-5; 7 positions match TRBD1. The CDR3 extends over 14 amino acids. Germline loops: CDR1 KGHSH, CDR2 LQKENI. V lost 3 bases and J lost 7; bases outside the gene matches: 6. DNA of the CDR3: TGTGCCAGCTCACCTGACAGGGAATACCAGCCCCAGCATTTT. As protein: CASSPDREYQPQHF.

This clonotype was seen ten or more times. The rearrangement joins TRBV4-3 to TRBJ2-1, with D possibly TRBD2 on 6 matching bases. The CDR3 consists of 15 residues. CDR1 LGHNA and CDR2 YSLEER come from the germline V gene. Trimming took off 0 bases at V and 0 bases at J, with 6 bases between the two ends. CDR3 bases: TGCGCCAGCAGCCAAGACGGGAGCTCCTACAATGAGCAGTTCTTC. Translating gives CASSQDGSSYNEQFF.

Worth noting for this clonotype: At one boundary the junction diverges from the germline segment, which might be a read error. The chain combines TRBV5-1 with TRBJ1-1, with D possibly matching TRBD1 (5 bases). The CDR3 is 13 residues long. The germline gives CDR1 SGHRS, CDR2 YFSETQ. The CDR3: CSSSLLRGVEAFF. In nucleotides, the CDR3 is TGCTCCAGCAGCTTGTTAAGGGGCGTTGAAGCTTTCTTT.

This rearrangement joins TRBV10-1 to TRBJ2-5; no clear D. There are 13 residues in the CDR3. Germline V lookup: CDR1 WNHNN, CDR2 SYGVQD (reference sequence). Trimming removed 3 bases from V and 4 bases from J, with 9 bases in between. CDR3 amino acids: CASSDGSGETQYF. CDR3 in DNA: TGCGCCAGCAGTGACGGGTCGGGAGAGACCCAGTACTTC.

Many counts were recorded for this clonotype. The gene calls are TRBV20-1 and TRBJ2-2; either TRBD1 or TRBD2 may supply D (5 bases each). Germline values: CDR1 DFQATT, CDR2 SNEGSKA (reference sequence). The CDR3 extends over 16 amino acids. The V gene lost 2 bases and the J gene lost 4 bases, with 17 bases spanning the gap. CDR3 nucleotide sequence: TGCAGTGCTAGATCTTGGGGGAGCCTCTCCACCGGGGAGCTGTTTTTT. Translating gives CSARSWGSLSTGELFF.